The clone carrying this TCR beta chain was seen a few times. Sequencing was performed with immunoSEQ multiplex PCR; in TCRdb, only in-frame clones are kept and a portion is missing. The sample gives more than 40,000 clones, about 81% of which show up once; roughly 4.4% is in the top ten. The sample is drawn from a study of blood T cell repertoires in COVID-19. This clonotype originated in a man aged 50 to 59 with active COVID-19. Sequencing was carried out using peripheral blood.

This chain's CDR3 is CASSIEGGGTEAFF. For the CDR3, the DNA is TGTGCCAGTAGTATAGAGGGGGGTGGCACTGAAGCTTTCTTT. The chain has TRBV19 and TRBJ1-1; D possibly corresponds to TRBD1 (5 bases). Looked up from germline, CDR1 is LNHDA and CDR2 is SQIVND (reference sequence). The V end was cut by 0 bases, the J end by 4 bases, with 9 bases between. The CDR3 runs 14 residues. Looking up the rest from reference TRBV19 and TRBJ1-1 gives the full variable domain: DGGITQSPKYLFRKEGQNVTLSCEQNLNHDAMYWYRQDPGQGLRLIYYSQIVNDFQKGDIAEGYSVSREKKESFPLTVTSAQKNPTAFYLCASSIEGGGTEAFFGQGTRLTVV.